This is a list of T cell receptor beta chains from one sample in a study of radiotherapy plus CTLA-4 blockade in lung cancer. Using immunoSEQ multiplex PCR, the repertoire was profiled, and TCRdb retains in-frame clones only, with some absent. The sample records some 110,000 clones, 85% to 90% being singletons. The source was peripheral blood, collected from a patient treated with radiotherapy plus ipilimumab. The receptors come from a human donor with non-small cell lung cancer that progressed on radiotherapy plus ipilimumab. Each CDR3 is given with its conserved first and last residue. D genes are given only for firm matches. Clone sizes are given selectively: once, few, many, or a class where the clone is expanded.

v_call,clone_size,j_call,d_call,cdr3_nt,cdr3_aa
TRBV6-5,.,TRBJ2-1,.,TGTGCCAGCAGTTACTCGAGGGCAGGGGGGGGCGAGCAGTTCTTC,CASSYSRAGGGEQFF
TRBV27,.,TRBJ1-2,.,TGTGCCAGCAGAGCCCCAGACCAGGGGATAAACTATGGCTACACCTTC,CASRAPDQGINYGYTF
TRBV4-1,.,TRBJ2-7,TRBD2,TGCGCCAGCAGCCGAATCTCCGGGACTAGCGGCTCCTACGAGCAGTACTTC,CASSRISGTSGSYEQYF
TRBV4-2,.,TRBJ2-7,TRBD2,TGTGCCAGCAGTCCCGAGTTTAGCGGGAGGGCCTACGAGCAGTACTTC,CASSPEFSGRAYEQYF
TRBV18,.,TRBJ2-2,TRBD2,TGTGCCAGCTCACCCCCGGGAGGGCCTATCACCGGGGAGCTGTTTTTT,CASSPPGGPITGELFF
TRBV6-5,.,TRBJ2-5,.,TGTGCCAGGGACAGCCAAGAGACCCAGTACTTC,CARDSQETQYF
TRBV10-2,.,TRBJ1-1,TRBD1,TGCGCCAGCAGAAGGGACAGGGTGTGGAACACTGAAGCTTTCTTT,CASRRDRVWNTEAFF
TRBV5-1,few,TRBJ1-3,TRBD1,TGCGCCAGCAGCCTGACAGGGACTGGAAACACCATATATTTT,CASSLTGTGNTIYF
TRBV30,.,TRBJ1-3,.,TGTGCCTGGAGTCCGGGGGTGAACACCATATATTTT,CAWSPGVNTIYF
TRBV2,.,TRBJ1-1,.,TGTGCCGGTAGAACAGGGAACACTGAAGCTTTCTTT,CAGRTGNTEAFF
TRBV6-5,few,TRBJ2-1,.,TGTGCCGTCACGGACTACAATGAGCAGTTCTTC,CAVTDYNEQFF
TRBV7-2,.,TRBJ2-7,.,TGTGCCAGCAGCACCCGAGTCTACGAGCAGTACTTC,CASSTRVYEQYF
TRBV5-1,.,TRBJ2-5,.,TGCGCCAGCAGCTCCCCCCTCGCTAACATAAGAGAGACCCAGTACTTC,CASSSPLANIRETQYF
TRBV19,.,TRBJ1-1,.,TGTGCCAGTAGTGAAAATACCGGGACGAGGACTGAAGCTTTCTTT,CASSENTGTRTEAFF
TRBV29-1,.,TRBJ2-7,.,TGCAGCGCAGCTGGACCCTACGAGCAGTACTTC,CSAAGPYEQYF
TRBV30,few,TRBJ2-1,.,TGTGCCTGGAGTTTTAATAGGGGGAGGGCCAGGAATGAGCAGTTCTTC,CAWSFNRGRARNEQFF
TRBV27,.,TRBJ1-5,.,TGTGCCAGCAGTCCCTCAAAAGGGACATTTCAGCCCCAGCATTTT,CASSPSKGTFQPQHF
TRBV18,.,TRBJ1-2,.,TGTGCCAGCTCACCTGGGAGAGGCAGCAACTATGGCTACACCTTC,CASSPGRGSNYGYTF